These T cell receptor beta chains were read from a single sample in a study of T cell repertoires in cytomegalovirus infection. MiXCR, run by TCRdb on the reads, gives a single entry per CDR3 protein. Found here are some 920,000 distinct CDR3 sequences, about a third of them singletons; the top ten hold over 10%. No antigens are known for them. The source was cultured CD8+ T cells from PBMCs, collected from culture after CMV antigen stimulation. These receptor sequences come from a human donor in good health (CMV status not recorded). Some clones in this sample may be carry-over from other donors' samples. The CDR3 runs from the conserved cysteine through the conserved F or W. D genes are given only for firm matches. Size is omitted from some rows. Given values are once, few, many or a class for expanded clones.

J	D	V	size	DNA	CDR3
TRBJ2-1	TRBD1	TRBV7-6	many	TGTGCCAGCAGCCAGGGTATCGCAGGGGGCATCTATGAGCAGTTCTTC	CASSQGIAGGIYEQFF
TRBJ2-7	TRBD2	TRBV27	few	TGTGCCAGCAGTTTAATCGGGGGGGACTACGAGCAGTACTTC	CASSLIGGDYEQYF
TRBJ2-2	.	TRBV7-7	few	TGTGCTAGCAGCGCAAAGGGGGCCGGGGAGCTGTTTTTT	CASSAKGAGELFF
TRBJ1-2	.	TRBV19	few	TGTGCCAGTAGTTTCACAGGGTGGAACTATGGCTACACCTTC	CASSFTGWNYGYTF
TRBJ1-2	.	TRBV7-9	.	TGTGCCAGCAGCTCCGGACAGCTACACTATGGCTACACCTTC	CASSSGQLHYGYTF
TRBJ2-3	TRBD1	TRBV9	.	TGTGCCAGCAGCAATCCCACAGGGGGCGGGACAGATACGCAGTATTTT	CASSNPTGGGTDTQYF
TRBJ2-2	.	TRBV7-2	few	TGTGCCAGCAGGCATAGGACGGGCGGTCAACACGGGGAGCTGTTTTTT	CASRHRTGGQHGELFF
TRBJ2-2	TRBD1	TRBV6-1	.	TGTGCCAGCAGTTACAGGACAGGGGGCTCCGGGGAGCTGTTTTTT	CASSYRTGGSGELFF
TRBJ1-4	.	TRBV9	.	TGTGCCAGCAGCCTTACAGGGTCGCCGTATGAAAAACTGTTTTTT	CASSLTGSPYEKLFF
TRBJ1-1	.	TRBV6-2/TRBV6-3	many	TGTGCCAGCAGGCCTACCTCCCGGGCTGATACTGAAGCTTTCTTT	CASRPTSRADTEAFF
TRBJ1-4	TRBD1	TRBV7-6	many	TGTGCCAGCAGCCACAGGGGCGCTAATGAAAAACTGTTTTTT	CASSHRGANEKLFF
TRBJ1-2	.	TRBV29-1	.	TGCAGCGTTTGGGGGACCTTGGGAAGGGACTATGGCTACACCTTC	CSVWGTLGRDYGYTF
TRBJ1-6	.	TRBV5-1	.	TGCGCCAGCACGCAAGAGGCGTATAATTCACCCCTCCACTTT	CASTQEAYNSPLHF